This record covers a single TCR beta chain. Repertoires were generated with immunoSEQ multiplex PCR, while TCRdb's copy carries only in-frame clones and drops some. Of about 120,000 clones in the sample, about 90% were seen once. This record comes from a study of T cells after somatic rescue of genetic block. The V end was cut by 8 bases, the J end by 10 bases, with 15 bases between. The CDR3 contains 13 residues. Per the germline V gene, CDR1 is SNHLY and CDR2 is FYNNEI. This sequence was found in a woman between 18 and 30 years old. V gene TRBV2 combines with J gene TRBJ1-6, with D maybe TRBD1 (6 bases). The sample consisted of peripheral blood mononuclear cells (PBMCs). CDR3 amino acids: CASGRGEESPLHF. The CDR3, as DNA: TGTGCCAGCGGCAGGGGCGAGGAATCACCCCTCCACTTT.